The present entry profiles one T cell receptor beta chain with its context. Sequencing used immunoSEQ multiplex PCR; TCRdb keeps in-frame clones, though not all of them. Among 76,000 or so clones listed, around 93% were seen once. The V and J ends lost 5 bases and 10 bases respectively, with 11 bases between them. The CDR3 covers 11 residues. The germline V gene encodes CDR1 SNHLY and CDR2 FYNNEI. This entry is derived from a study of T cell changes during pregnancy in multiple sclerosis. The V gene is TRBV2, the J gene TRBJ1-1; D is unclear. This receptor was obtained from a female donor in good health, enrolled as a control in a pregnancy study. The specimen comprised peripheral blood, sampled in the second trimester of pregnancy. The CDR3 loop reads CASSYSGGAFF. The CDR3 nucleotides read TGTGCCAGCAGTTACAGCGGCGGAGCTTTCTTT.